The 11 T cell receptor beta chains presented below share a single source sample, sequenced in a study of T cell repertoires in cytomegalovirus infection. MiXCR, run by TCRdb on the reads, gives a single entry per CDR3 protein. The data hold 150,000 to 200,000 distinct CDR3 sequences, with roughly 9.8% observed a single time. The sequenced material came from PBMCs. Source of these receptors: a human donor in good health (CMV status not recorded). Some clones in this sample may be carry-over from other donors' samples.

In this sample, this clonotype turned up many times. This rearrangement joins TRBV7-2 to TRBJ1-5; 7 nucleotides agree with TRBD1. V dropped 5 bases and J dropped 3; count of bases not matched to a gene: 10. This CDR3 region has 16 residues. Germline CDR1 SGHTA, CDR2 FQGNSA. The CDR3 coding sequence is TGTGCCAGCAGCCTTACAGGGGAGGCCTACAATCAGCCCCAGCATTTT. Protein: CASSLTGEAYNQPQHF.

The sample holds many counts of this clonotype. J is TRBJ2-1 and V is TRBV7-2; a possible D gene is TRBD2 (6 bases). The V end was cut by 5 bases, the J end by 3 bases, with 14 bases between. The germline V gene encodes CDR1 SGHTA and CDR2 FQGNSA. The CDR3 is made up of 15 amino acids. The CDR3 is CASSPRLGLYNEQFF. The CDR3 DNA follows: TGTGCCAGCAGCCCCCGACTGGGACTCTACAATGAGCAGTTCTTC.

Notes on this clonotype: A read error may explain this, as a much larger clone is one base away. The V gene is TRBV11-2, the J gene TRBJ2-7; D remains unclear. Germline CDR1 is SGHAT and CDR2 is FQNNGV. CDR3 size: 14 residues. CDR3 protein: CDSSLDRNSYEQYF. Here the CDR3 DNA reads TGTGACAGCAGCTTAGATAGAAACTCCTACGAGCAGTACTTC.

CDR3 sequence: CASSFGGMAFF. The CDR3 region has the DNA TGCGCCAGCAGCTTCGGGGGGATGGCTTTCTTT. The rearrangement joins TRBV5-1 to TRBJ1-1; D may be TRBD1 (5 bases). With 2 bases removed from V and 11 bases from J, the gap between germline ends came to 10 bases. The germline CDR1 and CDR2 sequences are SGHRS and YFSETQ. The CDR3 covers 11 residues.

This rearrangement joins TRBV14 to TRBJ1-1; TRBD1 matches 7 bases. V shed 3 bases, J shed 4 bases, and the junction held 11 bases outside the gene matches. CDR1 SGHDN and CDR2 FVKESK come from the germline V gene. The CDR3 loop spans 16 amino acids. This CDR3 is CASSHLRGGTVTEAFF. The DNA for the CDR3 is TGTGCCAGCAGCCACCTCCGAGGGGGGACAGTCACTGAAGCTTTCTTT.

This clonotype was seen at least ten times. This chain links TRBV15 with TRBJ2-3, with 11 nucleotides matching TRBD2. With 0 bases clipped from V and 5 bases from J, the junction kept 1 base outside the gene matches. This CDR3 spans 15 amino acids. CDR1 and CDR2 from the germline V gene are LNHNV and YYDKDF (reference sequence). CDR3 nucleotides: TGTGCCACCAGCAGAGACGGGACTAGCGGAGATACGCAGTATTTT. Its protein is CATSRDGTSGDTQYF. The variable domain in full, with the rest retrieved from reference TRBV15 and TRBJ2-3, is DAMVIQNPRYQVTQFGKPVTLSCSQTLNHNVMYWYQQKSSQAPKLLFHYYDKDFNNEADTPDNFQSRRPNTSFCFLDIRSPGLGDTAMYLCATSRDGTSGDTQYFGPGTRLTVL.

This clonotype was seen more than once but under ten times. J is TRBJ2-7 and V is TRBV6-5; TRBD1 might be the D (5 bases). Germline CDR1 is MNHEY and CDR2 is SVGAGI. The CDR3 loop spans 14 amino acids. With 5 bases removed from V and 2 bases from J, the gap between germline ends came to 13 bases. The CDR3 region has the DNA TGTGCCAGCAGTCCGATCGTAGGGGCCTACGAGCAGTACTTC. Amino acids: CASSPIVGAYEQYF.

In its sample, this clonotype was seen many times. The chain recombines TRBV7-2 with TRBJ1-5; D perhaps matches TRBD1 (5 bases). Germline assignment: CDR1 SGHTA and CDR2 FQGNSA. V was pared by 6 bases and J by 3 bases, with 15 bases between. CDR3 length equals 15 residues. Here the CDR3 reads CASSIAGVNNQPQHF. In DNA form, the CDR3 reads TGTGCCAGCAGTATCGCGGGGGTGAACAATCAGCCCCAGCATTTT.

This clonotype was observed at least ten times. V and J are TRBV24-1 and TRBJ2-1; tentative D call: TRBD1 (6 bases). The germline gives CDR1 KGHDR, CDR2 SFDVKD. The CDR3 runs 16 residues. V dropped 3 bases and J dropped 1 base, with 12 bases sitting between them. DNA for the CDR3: TGTGCCACCAGTGATGGGGGTCAGGGGTCCTACAATGAGCAGTTCTTC. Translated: CATSDGGQGSYNEQFF.

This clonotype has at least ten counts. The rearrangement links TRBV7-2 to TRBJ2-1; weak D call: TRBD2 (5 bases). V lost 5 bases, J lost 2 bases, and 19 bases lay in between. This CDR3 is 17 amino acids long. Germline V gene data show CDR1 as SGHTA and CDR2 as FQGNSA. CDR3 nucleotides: TGTGCCAGCAGCCATGATCCGGGGTTTACGGCCTACAATGAGCAGTTCTTC. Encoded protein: CASSHDPGFTAYNEQFF.

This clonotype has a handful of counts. The CDR3 coding sequence is TGTGCCAGCAGTGAAGCGAGGGGCTCCTATAATTCACCCCTCCACTTT. It specifies CASSEARGSYNSPLHF. This chain connects TRBV2 to TRBJ1-6; D possibly corresponds to TRBD1 (5 bases). Per the germline V gene, CDR1 is SNHLY and CDR2 is FYNNEI. V gave up 0 bases and J gave up 0 bases, with 6 bases separating them. The CDR3 sequence is 16 residues long.